Following are 17 T cell receptor beta chains from one sample sequenced in a study of blood T cell repertoires in COVID-19. Sequencing was performed with immunoSEQ multiplex PCR; in TCRdb, only in-frame clones are kept and a portion is missing. The sample lists roughly 260,000 clones; 87% were seen once. Specimen: peripheral blood. The receptors derive from a woman aged 50 to 60 who had recovered from COVID-19.

The V call is TRBV5-4, the J call TRBJ1-1, with a tentative D call TRBD1 (5 bases). Germline V lookup: CDR1 SGHNT, CDR2 YYREEE (reference sequence). The V end was cut by 2 bases, the J end by 4 bases, with 12 bases between. The CDR3 runs 14 residues. CDR3 DNA: TGTGCCAGCAGCTTCAATAAGGGGATCACTGAAGCTTTCTTT. This codes for CASSFNKGITEAFF.

The J gene is TRBJ1-6, the V gene TRBV7-9, with D possibly being TRBD1 (6 bases). This CDR3 spans 17 amino acids. In germline, CDR1 is SEHNR, CDR2 FQNEAQ (reference sequence). Trimming stripped 7 bases from V and 0 bases from J, with 16 bases between. The CDR3 loop reads CASTSDRSPSYNSPLHF. Written as DNA, the CDR3 is TGTGCCAGCACCTCTGACAGGTCCCCCTCCTATAATTCACCCCTCCACTTT.

V usage is TRBV19 and J usage is TRBJ1-1; 9 nucleotides match TRBD1. CDR3 length: 15 residues. The germline CDR1 and CDR2 sequences are LNHDA and SQIVND (reference sequence). Trimming at V came to 4 bases and at J to 5 bases, leaving 8 bases not matched to a gene. In DNA form, the CDR3 reads TGTGCCAGTAGTACGCCGACAGGGGGAGGGACTGAAGCTTTCTTT. Translating it yields CASSTPTGGGTEAFF. The full variable domain, completed using reference TRBV19 and TRBJ1-1, is DGGITQSPKYLFRKEGQNVTLSCEQNLNHDAMYWYRQDPGQGLRLIYYSQIVNDFQKGDIAEGYSVSREKKESFPLTVTSAQKNPTAFYLCASSTPTGGGTEAFFGQGTRLTVV.

This chain connects TRBV10-3 to TRBJ1-6; D is possibly TRBD1 (5 bases). V dropped 3 bases and J dropped 9 bases, with 12 bases sitting between them. The CDR3 is 14 residues long. Germline V CDR1 and CDR2: ENHRY, SYGVKD. CDR3 DNA: TGTGCCATCAGTGAAATGATCGGGGGTTCACCCCTCCACTTT. Translation: CAISEMIGGSPLHF.

The V and J genes are TRBV2 and TRBJ2-5; TRBD1 agrees at 11 bases. CDR1 is SNHLY and CDR2 is FYNNEI in the germline V gene. J lost 4 bases, V lost 7 bases, and 8 bases had no gene match. This CDR3 is built from 15 residues. The CDR3: CASTPGQGGGETQYF. The CDR3 nucleotides read TGTGCCAGCACCCCGGGACAGGGGGGTGGAGAGACCCAGTACTTC. Based on the CDR3 plus reference TRBV2 and TRBJ2-5, the full variable domain is EPEVTQTPSHQVTQMGQEVILRCVPISNHLYFYWYRQILGQKVEFLVSFYNNEISEKSEIFDDQFSVERPDGSNFTLKIRSTKLEDSAMYFCASTPGQGGGETQYFGPGTRLLVL.

The chain couples TRBV5-1 to TRBJ1-5; 8 nucleotides line up with TRBD1. CDR3 length: 16 amino acids. Trimming took 0 bases from V and 4 from J; bases not matched to a gene: 6. Per the germline V gene, CDR1 is SGHRS and CDR2 is YFSETQ. CDR3 amino acids: CASSLGTGPWNQPQHF. DNA for the CDR3: TGCGCCAGCAGCTTGGGGACAGGGCCCTGGAATCAGCCCCAGCATTTT.

This clone is a singleton in its sample. This chain links TRBV21-1 with TRBJ1-4; no DNA check was done on the table's D call, TRBD1. TRBV21-1 is tagged as a pseudogene. CDR3 length: 12 amino acids. The CDR3 spells CVVTGGGEKLFF. In DNA form, the CDR3 reads TGTGTCGTCACAGGGGGAGGGGAAAAACTGTTTTTT.

V usage is TRBV19 and J usage is TRBJ1-1; TRBD1 matches 7 bases. V shed 8 bases and J 2 bases; nucleotides not matched to a gene: 8. The length of the CDR3 is 14 residues. Germline V gene sequence: CDR1 LNHDA, CDR2 SQIVND (reference sequence). The CDR3 region is CASSTGLGNTEAFF. CDR3 nucleotide sequence: TGTGCCAGTTCGACAGGGCTCGGTAACACTGAAGCTTTCTTT.

The chain couples TRBV5-1 to TRBJ2-3, with D perhaps matching TRBD2 (6 bases). The V and J ends lost 4 bases and 2 bases respectively, with 17 bases between them. The CDR3 runs to 16 residues. Germline V gives CDR1 SGHRS, CDR2 YFSETQ. The CDR3 sequence: CASSPSLVLATDTQYF. The CDR3, as DNA: TGCGCCAGCAGCCCCTCGTTAGTACTAGCCACAGATACGCAGTATTTT. Filled out from reference TRBV5-1 and TRBJ2-3, the complete variable domain reads KAGVTQTPRYLIKTRGQQVTLSCSPISGHRSVSWYQQTPGQGLQFLFEYFSETQRNKGNFPGRFSGRQFSNSRSEMNVSTLELGDSALYLCASSPSLVLATDTQYFGPGTRLTVL.

V is TRBV3-1 (or the pseudogene TRBV3-2) and J is TRBJ1-2; TRBD1 is a possible D gene (6 bases). The CDR3 totals 14 residues. The germline V gene has CDR1 LGHDT and CDR2 YNNKEL (reference sequence). Trimming left V 4 bases short and J 1 base short, with 10 bases between. The CDR3 DNA follows: TGTGCCAGCAGCCTCTGGACAGTTAACTATGGCTACACCTTC. Its protein product is CASSLWTVNYGYTF.

J is TRBJ2-1 and V is TRBV30, with 7 bases lining up with TRBD2. After removal of 0 bases from V and 3 bases from J, the junction contained 5 bases not matched to a gene. The CDR3 is 15 residues long. Germline values: CDR1 GTSNPN, CDR2 SVGIG (reference sequence). The CDR3 nucleotides read TGTGCCTGGAGTGTACGTCTAGCGGACTACAATGAGCAGTTCTTC. Protein: CAWSVRLADYNEQFF.

V is TRBV27 and J is TRBJ2-2, with D hard to call. The CDR3 extends over 12 amino acids. Germline V gene data show CDR1 as MNHEY and CDR2 as SMNVEV (reference sequence). Trimming took off 3 bases at V and 4 bases at J, with 3 bases between the two ends. Here the CDR3 reads CASSFGTGELFF. As DNA, the CDR3 is TGTGCCAGCAGTTTCGGCACCGGGGAGCTGTTTTTT.

The genes are TRBV4-1 and TRBJ2-3; the D is unclear. The CDR3 is 16 residues long. The germline CDR1 and CDR2 sequences are MGHRA and YSYEKL. Trimming left V 4 bases short and J 1 base short, with 15 bases between. The CDR3 spells CASSLGWVTGTDTQYF. CDR3 bases: TGCGCCAGCAGCCTCGGATGGGTGACTGGCACAGATACGCAGTATTTT.

The rearrangement joins TRBV4-3 to TRBJ2-1, with 8 bases aligning to TRBD2. The CDR3 runs 15 residues. The trim removed 0 bases at V and 3 bases at J, leaving 1 base unmatched. Per germline, CDR1 LGHNA and CDR2 YSLEER. The CDR3 DNA sequence: TGCGCCAGCAGCCAAGATAGCGGGGACTACAATGAGCAGTTCTTC. This sequence encodes CASSQDSGDYNEQFF.

The V and J genes are TRBV9 and TRBJ2-3, with a possible D match to TRBD1 (6 bases). The CDR3 covers 16 residues. Germline CDR1 SGDLS, CDR2 YYNGEE. Between the trimmed V and J ends, which lost 0 bases and 2 bases, there was a span of 13 bases. The chain's CDR3 is CASSVEGGITTDTQYF. CDR3 DNA: TGTGCCAGCAGCGTAGAAGGGGGTATAACCACAGATACGCAGTATTTT.

The genes are TRBV19 and TRBJ2-1; D gene uncertain. Germline CDR1 and CDR2: LNHDA and SQIVND (reference sequence). The CDR3 spans 15 residues. With 0 bases removed from V and 5 bases from J, the gap between germline ends came to 11 bases. The CDR3 reads CASSIDRSLNNEQFF. CDR3 bases: TGTGCCAGTAGTATAGATCGAAGCCTTAACAATGAGCAGTTCTTC.

The chain couples TRBV15 to TRBJ1-1; D not resolved. Germline loops: CDR1 LNHNV, CDR2 YYDKDF (reference sequence). Deletions cut 4 bases from V and 1 base from J, with 16 bases between. This CDR3 spans 16 amino acids. This chain's CDR3 is CATSNPPRGRNTEAFF. The CDR3 DNA reads as TGTGCCACCAGCAACCCCCCGCGGGGTAGGAACACTGAAGCTTTCTTT.